Given below is one TCR beta chain in context. The data belong to a study of blood T cell repertoires in COVID-19. Looked up from germline, CDR1 is ENHRY and CDR2 is SYGVKD. Trimming pared 0 bases from V and 1 base from J, leaving 9 bases between. The CDR3 sequence is 15 residues long. The protocol was immunoSEQ multiplex PCR, while the TCRdb copy is restricted to in-frame clones and leaves out a portion. The table lists more than 100,000 clones, around 87% of them singletons, with about 2.5% in the top ten. The rearrangement links TRBV10-3 to TRBJ2-5; no definite D call. Sequenced: peripheral blood. The source of this sequence is a man in his fifties with active COVID-19. In DNA, the CDR3 is TGTGCCATCAGTGAGTCGTTAGACTTCCAAGAGACCCAGTACTTC. Translating it yields CAISESLDFQETQYF.